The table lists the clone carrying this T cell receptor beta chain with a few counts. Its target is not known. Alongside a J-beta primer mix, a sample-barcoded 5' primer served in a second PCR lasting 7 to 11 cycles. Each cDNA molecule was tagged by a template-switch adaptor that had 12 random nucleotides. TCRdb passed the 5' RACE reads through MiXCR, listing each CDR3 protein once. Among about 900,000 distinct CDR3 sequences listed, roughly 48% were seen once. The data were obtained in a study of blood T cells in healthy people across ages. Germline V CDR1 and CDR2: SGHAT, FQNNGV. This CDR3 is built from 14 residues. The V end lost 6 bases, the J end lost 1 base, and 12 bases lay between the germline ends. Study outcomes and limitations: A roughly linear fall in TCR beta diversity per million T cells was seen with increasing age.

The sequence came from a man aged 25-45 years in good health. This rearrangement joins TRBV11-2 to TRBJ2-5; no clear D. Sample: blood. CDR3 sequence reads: CASSLDGFQETQYF. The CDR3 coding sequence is TGTGCCAGCAGTTTGGACGGGTTCCAAGAGACCCAGTACTTC.